The source of this T cell receptor (beta chain) is a study of cytomegalovirus exposure and HLA in healthy donors. V was shortened by 6 bases and J by 2 bases, with 14 bases between the two germline ends. This CDR3 is built from 15 residues. Germline V gives CDR1 MNHEY, CDR2 SVGAGI. Assay used: immunoSEQ multiplex PCR; TCRdb lists only in-frame clones, some missing. The sample lists 150,000 to 180,000 clones, about 86% seen once, with about 2.2% in the top ten. The donors formed part of the 120-subject validation cohort, distinct from the roughly 700-subject first cohort. This TCR was sampled from a human donor in good health. The gene calls are TRBV6-5 and TRBJ1-5, with D maybe TRBD1 (6 bases). Specimen: PBMCs. CDR3 bases: TGTGCCAGCAGGACCCGACAGGCGGGCAATCAGCCCCAGCATTTT. It translates to CASRTRQAGNQPQHF.